This TCR beta chain was obtained from a study of cytomegalovirus exposure and HLA in healthy donors. Primers: 60 Vbeta forward and 13 Jbeta reverse. Clones were sequenced by immunoSEQ multiplex PCR, and TCRdb holds only the in-frame ones, with some missing. The table shows about 160,000 clones, with 80% to 90% occurring only once. Source material: PBMCs. The sequence was obtained from a woman between 18 and 29 years old in good health and CMV-seronegative.

CDR3 sequence: CASSIPPRGQVGMNQPQHF. In DNA form, the CDR3 reads TGTGCCAGTAGTATCCCCCCTCGAGGACAGGTAGGCATGAATCAGCCCCAGCATTTT. The gene calls are TRBV19 and TRBJ1-5; 7 bases line up with TRBD1. Germline trimming cut 3 bases from V and 4 bases from J; bases unmatched to any gene: 18. Germline loops: CDR1 LNHDA, CDR2 SQIVND (reference sequence). The CDR3 sequence is 19 residues long. Full variable domain (missing parts from reference TRBV19 and TRBJ1-5): DGGITQSPKYLFRKEGQNVTLSCEQNLNHDAMYWYRQDPGQGLRLIYYSQIVNDFQKGDIAEGYSVSREKKESFPLTVTSAQKNPTAFYLCASSIPPRGQVGMNQPQHFGDGTRLSIL.